The clone carrying this T cell receptor beta chain was detected only once. The data stem from a study of blood T cell repertoires in COVID-19. Background on the study: Acute and convalescent COVID-19 specimens originated in the United States, Italy and Spain. From T cells, B-cell-depleted T cells, or PBMCs came the material, which was cDNA or gDNA.

Methods used by the authors: Using reference gene primer amplification, nucleated cell counts were estimated. Sequencing was performed with immunoSEQ multiplex PCR; in TCRdb, only in-frame clones are kept and a portion is missing. The DNA gave D and trimming, while V, J and clone size come from that table. This sample has 200,000 to 250,000 clones, with over 60% found just once. What was sequenced was peripheral blood. The sequence was obtained from a woman aged 70-85 years with acute or convalescent COVID-19.

CDR3 protein: CASLTDSGNTIYF. DNA for the CDR3: TGTGCCAGCCTTACTGACTCTGGAAACACCATATATTTT. The chain carries TRBV19 and TRBJ1-3, with no clear D. There are 13 residues in the CDR3. V was shortened by 9 bases and J by 0 bases, with 9 bases between the two germline ends. Germline CDR1 reads LNHDA; CDR2 reads SQIVND (reference sequence).